This T cell receptor (beta chain) emerged from a study of blood T cell repertoires in COVID-19. About the research overall: Collection of acute and convalescent COVID-19 samples took place in the United States, Italy and Spain.

Study processing details: Nucleated cell counts were estimated from reference gene primer amplification. The repertoire was sequenced with immunoSEQ multiplex PCR; TCRdb's copy has only in-frame clones and lacks some. The D gene and trimming were derived from the DNA, and the V and J assignments and clone size from that table. The data contain more than 25,000 clones, roughly 90% of them singletons. The J segment lost 8 bases and the V segment lost 6 bases, leaving 11 bases of the junction unmatched. The CDR3 covers 14 residues. CDR1 and CDR2 (germline): LGHNT, FRNRAP. The rearrangement uses TRBV12-5 and TRBJ2-5; 8 bases are shared with TRBD1. Material: peripheral blood. This clonotype was sampled from a human donor in a cohort sampled during active COVID-19. CDR3: CASGRLQGGHTQYF. CDR3 bases: TGTGCTAGTGGCCGACTACAGGGGGGACACACCCAGTACTTC.